Below, 7 T cell receptor beta chains from the same sample are listed, as sequenced in a study of neoadjuvant anti-PD-1 for oral cavity cancer. The assay was immunoSEQ multiplex PCR, and TCRdb's table has in-frame clones only and misses some. The table has 60,000 to 80,000 clones, approximately 79% seen once. The sample in question was PBMCs, obtained before nivolumab (anti-PD-1) treatment. The receptors come from a person between 35 and 79 years old with oral cavity squamous cell carcinoma.

CDR3 bases: TGTGCCATCAGTGAGTCGAAGCGGGGGGCCACAGATACGCAGTATTTT. This encodes CAISESKRGATDTQYF. The rearrangement links TRBV10-3 to TRBJ2-3, with 9 bases lining up with TRBD2. CDR3 size: 16 residues. J gave up 2 bases and V 0 bases, and 3 bases lay outside the gene matches. The germline gives CDR1 ENHRY, CDR2 SYGVKD.

The chain links TRBV6-6 to TRBJ1-1; no clear D gene. Trimming shortened V by 5 bases and J by 4 bases, and 14 bases separated the two germline ends. This CDR3 has 14 amino acids. Per the germline V gene, CDR1 is MNHNY and CDR2 is SVGAGI (reference sequence). The CDR3 reads CASSPRRGSTEAFF. In DNA form, the CDR3 reads TGTGCCAGCAGTCCGCGTCGGGGAAGCACTGAAGCTTTCTTT.

The chain couples TRBV28 to TRBJ1-2; D remains unclear. CDR3 length: 13 amino acids. The V end lost 4 bases, the J end lost 12 bases, and 18 bases lay between the germline ends. CDR1 and CDR2 from the germline V gene are MDHEN and SYDVKM. This chain's CDR3 is CASSSAGGANHTF. DNA for the CDR3: TGTGCCAGCAGTTCCGCAGGAGGTGCCAATCACACCTTC.

The chain has TRBV5-6 and TRBJ1-1; maybe TRBD1 (6 bases). Trimming left V 2 bases short and J 7 bases short, with 12 bases between. This CDR3 contains 13 residues. The germline CDR1 and CDR2 sequences are SGHDT and YYEEEE. As DNA, the CDR3 is TGTGCCAGCAGCTTACCCGGGGGCAGTGAAGCTTTCTTT. Translating it yields CASSLPGGSEAFF.

As regards this clone: The junction departs from germline at one end; a sequencing error may be responsible. J is TRBJ2-1 and V is TRBV19, with 7 bases aligning to TRBD2. The CDR3 loop spans 14 amino acids. CDR1 and CDR2 from the germline V gene are LNHDA and SQIVND (reference sequence). CDR3 residues: CASTIAGQRGEQFF. In nucleotides, the CDR3 is TGTGCCAGTACTATAGCGGGCCAACGAGGTGAGCAGTTCTTC.

In its sample, this clone was seen once. The CDR3 region is CASSLDPNVYEQYF. The CDR3 DNA reads as TGTGCCAGCAGCTTGGACCCGAACGTCTACGAGCAGTACTTC. The chain combines TRBV5-4 with TRBJ2-7; no clear D. V was shortened by 0 bases and J by 3 bases, with 10 bases between the two germline ends. The CDR3 extends over 14 amino acids. Germline V gene lookup returns CDR1 SGHNT and CDR2 YYREEE (reference sequence).

This chain joins TRBV30 and TRBJ1-1, with D perhaps matching TRBD1 (5 bases). Trimming removed 4 bases at V and 6 bases at J, with 9 bases between. CDR3 length: 11 residues. Germline CDR1 GTSNPN, CDR2 SVGIG (reference sequence). The CDR3 region has the DNA TGTGCCTGGATAGTCAGGGCTGAAGCTTTCTTT. Amino acid sequence: CAWIVRAEAFF.